This T cell receptor (beta chain) stems from a study of shared clonotypes between healthy human individuals. General study findings and limits: Generally, naive subsets came out with larger estimated richness than memory subsets. Measured sharing among donors was expected to vary with sequencing depth. Clonotypes that were shared across several donors made up about 4.5% of naive CD4 clonotypes.

The CDR3 is 14 amino acids. Germline V CDR1 and CDR2: GTSNPN, SVGIG (reference sequence). V shed 3 bases and J 3 bases; nucleotides not matched to a gene: 7. This clone was recorded once. Antigen: not known. Sequencing was at deep level. Sequencing used immunoSEQ multiplex PCR; TCRdb keeps in-frame clones, though not all of them. The sample consists of about 2,500,000 clones, approximately 94% of them appearing once. Sequenced sample: naive CD4+ T cells sorted from blood. Subset specified: CD45RA+ positively selected. This receptor was obtained from a man aged 18 to 35 in good health. This chain joins TRBV30 and TRBJ2-7, with 8 nucleotides matching TRBD1. CDR3 nucleotide sequence: TGTGCCTGGAGCCGCGGGACAGGTCTCTACGAGCAGTACTTC. It yields the protein CAWSRGTGLYEQYF.